This T cell receptor beta chain came from a study of blood T cell repertoires in COVID-19. Whole-study context: The United States, Italy and Spain were the sources of the acute and convalescent COVID-19 samples.

V dropped 1 base and J dropped 8 bases, with 15 bases sitting between them. The CDR3 has 15 amino acids. Authors' data handling: Reference gene primers were amplified, and this amplification served to estimate nucleated cell counts. This table comes from immunoSEQ multiplex PCR, and its TCRdb copy is limited to in-frame clones, with some not included. V and J calls and clone size are those listed in that table; D and trimming were worked out from the DNA. Here the sample spans fewer than 150,000 clones, around 85% being singletons. The table lists this clone with a count of one. The gene calls are TRBV5-3 and TRBJ2-2; no clear D gene. TRBV5-3 is treated as an ORF (open reading frame) with a function not yet certain. The sample comprised peripheral blood. This receptor was taken from a man aged 65 to 79 who had recovered from COVID-19. CDR3 sequence: CARSLQNRHPGELFF. In DNA, the CDR3 is TGTGCCAGAAGCTTGCAGAATCGACACCCGGGGGAGCTGTTTTTT.